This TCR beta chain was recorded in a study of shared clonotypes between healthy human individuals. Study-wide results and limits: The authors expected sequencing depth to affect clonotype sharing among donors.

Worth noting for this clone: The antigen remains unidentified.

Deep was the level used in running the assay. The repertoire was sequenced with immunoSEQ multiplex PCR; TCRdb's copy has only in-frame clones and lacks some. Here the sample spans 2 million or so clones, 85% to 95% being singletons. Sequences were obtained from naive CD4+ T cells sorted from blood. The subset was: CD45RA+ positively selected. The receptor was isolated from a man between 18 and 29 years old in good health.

CDR3 nucleotides: TGTGCCTGGAGCGGACAGGGGATGAACACCGGGGAGCTGTTTTTT. It is translated as CAWSGQGMNTGELFF. V gene TRBV30 combines with J gene TRBJ2-2, with 9 bases lining up with TRBD1. V was pared by 3 bases and J by 1 base, with 3 bases of the junction left unmatched. The germline CDR1 and CDR2 sequences are GTSNPN and SVGIG (reference sequence). The CDR3 is 15 residues long.